This entry lists 27 T cell receptor beta chains sequenced from one sample in a study of T cells after yellow fever vaccination. TCRdb re-analysed the 5' RACE reads in MiXCR, keeping a single row per CDR3 protein. The data hold under 250,000 distinct CDR3 sequences, with about 7.1% observed a single time. The sequencing used CD4+ T cells sorted from PBMCs, collected 15 days after the yellow fever booster vaccination. These receptors all come from a man aged 25-45 years who received the YFV17D yellow fever vaccine.

This clonotype was detected ten times or more. This chain joins TRBV5-1 and TRBJ2-7, with TRBD1 matching over 10 bases. CDR3 length: 15 amino acids. Per germline, CDR1 SGHRS and CDR2 YFSETQ. Trimming cost V 1 base and J 4 bases; bases outside gene matches: 5. As DNA, the CDR3 is TGCGCCAGCAGCTTGACCGGGACAGGGGAATACGAGCAGTACTTC. Its protein product is CASSLTGTGEYEQYF.

The chain joins TRBV9 to TRBJ2-3; the D call may be TRBD1 or TRBD2 (5 bases each). CDR3 length equals 17 residues. CDR1 and CDR2 from the germline V gene are SGDLS and YYNGEE. V was clipped by 0 bases and J by 4 bases, with 18 bases between them. This CDR3 reads CASSVEGDGASSDTQYF. The CDR3 DNA follows: TGTGCCAGCAGCGTAGAGGGAGATGGGGCCAGCTCAGATACGCAGTATTTT.

A note on this clonotype: The junction differs from germline at one of its ends, possibly a read error. The rearrangement links TRBV20-1 to TRBJ2-3; 8 nucleotides line up with TRBD1. CDR1 and CDR2 (germline): DFQATT, SNEGSKA (reference sequence). The CDR3 contains 12 residues. The CDR3 protein is CSALRVRTGPNF. The CDR3 DNA reads TGCAGTGCTCTGAGGGTCAGGACAGGGCCGAATTTT.

This chain links TRBV3-1 with TRBJ1-4; D is unresolved. This CDR3 contains 16 residues. From germline, CDR1 is LGHDT and CDR2 YNNKEL (reference sequence). Trimming pared 4 bases from V and 0 bases from J, leaving 12 bases between. The CDR3 nucleotides are TGTGCCAGCAGCCCCTCACCGAGTGCAACTAATGAAAAACTGTTTTTT. It translates to CASSPSPSATNEKLFF.

The V gene is TRBV20-1, the J gene TRBJ2-1, with D tentatively TRBD1 or TRBD2 (5 bases each). Trimming left V 3 bases short and J 9 bases short, with 18 bases between. Germline V gene data show CDR1 as DFQATT and CDR2 as SNEGSKA (reference sequence). This CDR3 contains 14 residues. The CDR3 DNA follows: TGCAGTGCTAGGGGGCCAGCGAGCGGAGGTGAGCAGTTCTTC. It encodes CSARGPASGGEQFF.

The rearrangement joins TRBV5-6 to TRBJ1-5; TRBD1 matches at 7 bases. CDR3 size: 13 residues. Germline values: CDR1 SGHDT, CDR2 YYEEEE. The J segment lost 4 bases and the V segment lost 3 bases, leaving 1 base of the junction unmatched. CDR3 in amino acids: CASSWGQNQPQHF. CDR3 bases: TGTGCCAGCAGCTGGGGACAGAATCAGCCCCAGCATTTT.

This chain connects TRBV18 to TRBJ2-2; TRBD1 matches 8 bases. CDR1 is KGHSH, CDR2 LQKENI, per germline. The length of the CDR3 is 15 residues. Trimming took 4 bases from V and 0 from J; bases not matched to a gene: 1. CDR3 sequence (DNA): TGTGCCAGCTCACTGGACAGGGCGAACACCGGGGAGCTGTTTTTT. Translating gives CASSLDRANTGELFF.

This clonotype has at least ten counts. The rearrangement uses TRBV7-2 and TRBJ2-3; D is uncertain. The CDR3 is made up of 11 amino acids. Germline V gene data show CDR1 as SGHTA and CDR2 as FQGNSA. Trimming took 6 bases from V and 5 from J, leaving 6 bases between them. The CDR3 coding sequence is TGTGCCAGCAGACTGGTAGATACGCAGTATTTT. Amino acids: CASRLVDTQYF.

The genes are TRBV19 and TRBJ1-5; D ambiguous. Trimming pared 3 bases from V and 5 bases from J, leaving 8 bases between. From germline, CDR1 is LNHDA and CDR2 SQIVND (reference sequence). The CDR3 spans 13 residues. The CDR3 loop is CASSIQADQPQHF. The CDR3 DNA reads as TGTGCCAGTAGTATTCAGGCGGATCAGCCCCAGCATTTT. The full variable domain, in which reference TRBV19 and TRBJ1-5 provide the parts outside the CDR3, is DGGITQSPKYLFRKEGQNVTLSCEQNLNHDAMYWYRQDPGQGLRLIYYSQIVNDFQKGDIAEGYSVSREKKESFPLTVTSAQKNPTAFYLCASSIQADQPQHFGDGTRLSIL.

This clonotype was found many times. This rearrangement joins TRBV20-1 to TRBJ1-4; D gene uncertain. This CDR3 comprises 14 residues. The V end was cut by 3 bases, the J end by 0 bases, with 8 bases between. Germline V gene sequence: CDR1 DFQATT, CDR2 SNEGSKA (reference sequence). CDR3 bases: TGCAGTGCTAGGGGTACGGCAACTAATGAAAAACTGTTTTTT. It specifies CSARGTATNEKLFF.

V gene TRBV12-3 or TRBV12-4 combines with J gene TRBJ2-1; D assignment may be TRBD1 or TRBD2 (5 bases each). Trimming took 6 bases from V and 6 from J, leaving 27 bases between them. This CDR3 has 18 residues. The CDR3 here is CASSRAGTATSVANEQFF. CDR3 bases: TGTGCCAGCAGCCGTGCCGGGACGGCGACGTCGGTCGCCAATGAGCAGTTCTTC.

The gene calls are TRBV18 and TRBJ2-7, with D unclear. From germline, CDR1 is KGHSH and CDR2 LQKENI. The CDR3 is 14 residues long. Between the trimmed V and J ends, which lost 1 base and 2 bases, there was a span of 9 bases. The CDR3 is CASSPLTPTYEQYF. In nucleotides, the CDR3 is TGTGCCAGCTCACCACTGACCCCTACCTACGAGCAGTACTTC.

This clonotype was found a few times. This sequence joins TRBV4-3 and TRBJ2-6; D call uncertain. CDR1 and CDR2 from the germline V gene are LGHNA and YSLEER. Trimming took 0 bases from V and 4 from J, leaving 1 base between them. This CDR3 is 13 amino acids long. As DNA, the CDR3 is TGCGCCAGCAGCCAAGAAGGGGCCAACGTCCTGACTTTC. The encoded protein is CASSQEGANVLTF.

This clonotype was counted a few times. CDR3 DNA sequence: TGCAGCGTTGAAGATTATAGCGGGAGAGGGAATGAGCAGTTCTTC. Translating gives CSVEDYSGRGNEQFF. The chain recombines TRBV29-1 with TRBJ2-1; 9 bases agree with TRBD2. The V gene end was trimmed by 0 bases and the J gene end by 7 bases; junction bases not matched to a gene: 7. Germline loops: CDR1 SQVTM, CDR2 ANQGSEA. The CDR3 is 15 residues long.

This clonotype has only a few counts. The chain links TRBV9 to TRBJ1-5, with a weak D call TRBD1 (5 bases). V was shortened by 0 bases and J by 8 bases, with 15 bases between the two germline ends. Germline CDR1 is SGDLS and CDR2 is YYNGEE. CDR3 size: 15 residues. The CDR3 nucleotides read TGTGCCAGCAGCGTAGGGGAGGGGTTCGTGGAGCCCCAGCATTTT. Encoded protein: CASSVGEGFVEPQHF.

CDR3 sequence reads: CASSPSGQGGNTIYF. The CDR3 DNA sequence: TGTGCCAGCTCACCGTCGGGACAGGGTGGAAACACCATATATTTT. This chain joins TRBV18 and TRBJ1-3, with 9 bases lining up with TRBD1. Losses at the gene ends were 3 bases for V and 3 bases for J; bases not matched to a gene: 3. Germline lookup yields CDR1 KGHSH and CDR2 LQKENI. The CDR3 has 15 amino acids.

V is TRBV20-1 and J is TRBJ2-7; 7 positions agree with TRBD1. Germline V gene sequence: CDR1 DFQATT, CDR2 SNEGSKA (reference sequence). The V segment lost 6 bases and the J segment 1 base; nucleotides outside the gene matches: 12. This CDR3 is built from 15 residues. The CDR3 DNA reads as TGCAGTGCCCCTAAGCGTCCGGACAGGTCCTACGAGCAGTACTTC. As protein: CSAPKRPDRSYEQYF.

This clonotype was observed a few times. The J gene is TRBJ1-1, the V gene TRBV20-1; a weak D match, TRBD1 (6 bases). Trimming took off 5 bases at V and 4 bases at J, with 17 bases between the two ends. CDR3 size: 14 residues. Per the germline V gene, CDR1 is DFQATT and CDR2 is SNEGSKA (reference sequence). CDR3 sequence: CSAPRPGGLTEAFF. The CDR3 region has the DNA TGCAGTGCTCCCCGTCCCGGGGGGCTCACTGAAGCTTTCTTT.

Concerning this clonotype: This may come from a read error, since a much larger clone is one base off. The V and J genes are TRBV3-1 and TRBJ2-3, with 11 bases fitting TRBD2. The CDR3 sequence is 16 residues long. Germline lookup yields CDR1 LGHDT and CDR2 YNNKEL (reference sequence). The CDR3 is CVSTLTSGGATDTQYF. In DNA, the CDR3 is TGTGTCAGCACCCTTACTAGCGGGGGAGCAACAGATACGCAGTATTTT.

There are a few counts of this clonotype. This chain uses TRBV20-1 with TRBJ2-7; TRBD2 matches 13 bases. V dropped 3 bases and J dropped 0; count of bases not matched to a gene: 2. Germline CDR1 and CDR2: DFQATT and SNEGSKA (reference sequence). This CDR3 is built from 15 residues. As DNA, the CDR3 is TGCAGTGCTAGGGGGACTAGCGGGAACTCCTACGAGCAGTACTTC. Translated, it gives CSARGTSGNSYEQYF.

This clonotype was recorded at least ten times. The V gene is TRBV19, the J gene TRBJ2-1, with 11 bases fitting TRBD2. The length of the CDR3 is 18 residues. Germline values: CDR1 LNHDA, CDR2 SQIVND (reference sequence). Trimming removed 4 bases from V and 5 bases from J; junction bases left unmatched: 13. The CDR3 DNA follows: TGTGCCAGTAGTACCACGATGGGACTAGCGGTACCAGACAATGAGCAGTTCTTC. Encoded protein: CASSTTMGLAVPDNEQFF.

The gene calls are TRBV20-1 and TRBJ2-1; TRBD2 matches at 13 bases. The germline CDR1 and CDR2 sequences are DFQATT and SNEGSKA (reference sequence). Unmatched junction bases numbered 13, after V lost 4 bases and J lost 7 bases. This CDR3 has 17 amino acids. CDR3 amino acids: CSATPPWTSGGSNEQFF. The CDR3 DNA reads TGCAGTGCTACCCCTCCTTGGACTAGCGGGGGATCTAATGAGCAGTTCTTC.

The chain uses TRBV11-1 and TRBJ1-1; 7 nucleotides match TRBD1. The V gene's germline CDR1 is SGHAT and CDR2 FQDESV (reference sequence). The CDR3 spans 17 residues. The trim removed 5 bases at V and 3 bases at J, leaving 15 bases unmatched. The CDR3 protein is CASSAIQGMRGDTEAFF. Written as DNA, the CDR3 is TGTGCCAGCAGCGCAATACAGGGGATGAGAGGGGACACTGAAGCTTTCTTT.

This clonotype was picked up many times. The chain combines TRBV7-2 with TRBJ2-7; 7 bases are a match to TRBD2. The junction had 6 bases not matched to a gene; V was cut back by 2 bases and J by 5 bases. The CDR3 runs 14 residues. Germline CDR1 SGHTA, CDR2 FQGNSA. CDR3 nucleotides: TGTGCCAGCAGCTTATATGCGGGAGACCACGAGCAGTACTTC. It codes for CASSLYAGDHEQYF.

This clonotype has just a few counts. The chain combines TRBV18 with TRBJ2-5; maybe TRBD1 (6 bases). Trimming pared 4 bases from V and 2 bases from J, leaving 14 bases between. The CDR3 extends over 15 amino acids. The germline gives CDR1 KGHSH, CDR2 LQKENI. In DNA, the CDR3 is TGTGCCAGCTCACACTCCCGGGACACACAAGAGACCCAGTACTTC. This codes for CASSHSRDTQETQYF.

This clonotype was recorded at least ten times. V gene TRBV7-2 combines with J gene TRBJ2-1, with 11 bases matching TRBD2. The CDR3 spans 14 residues. Looked up from germline, CDR1 is SGHTA and CDR2 is FQGNSA. The V and J ends lost 3 bases and 5 bases, in that order; junction bases with no gene match: 0. The CDR3 DNA follows: TGTGCCAGCAGCTTGACTAGCGGGGACAATGAGCAGTTCTTC. It translates to CASSLTSGDNEQFF.

A word on this clonotype: This clone may be a read error of a much larger clone one base away. The rearrangement joins TRBV7-8 to TRBJ2-5, with a weak D call TRBD1 (6 bases). Trimming stripped 3 bases from V and 5 bases from J, with 13 bases between. The CDR3 contains 14 residues. In germline, CDR1 is SGHVS, CDR2 FQNEAQ. The CDR3 DNA follows: TGTGCCAGCAGCTTTGGGACACGACACGAGACCCAGTACTTC. The encoded protein is CASSFGTRHETQYF.